Here is one T cell receptor (beta chain) with its context. This CDR3 has 14 amino acids. Trimming stripped 1 base from V and 3 bases from J, with 6 bases between. Looked up from germline, CDR1 is MGHRA and CDR2 is YSYEKL. This sample stems from a study of blood T cell repertoires in COVID-19. The overall study: There were acute and convalescent COVID-19 samples, and they came from the United States, Italy and Spain. PBMCs, B-cell-depleted T cells, or T cells were the source of the cDNA or gDNA that made up the material.

Original handling: Scientists estimated how many nucleated cells there were by amplifying reference gene primers. The repertoire was sequenced with immunoSEQ multiplex PCR; TCRdb's copy has only in-frame clones and lacks some. V, J and clone size reflect that table, while D and trimming were determined from the DNA. The profile shows more than 200,000 clones, 88% of them singletons. The source is a woman in her twenties or thirties with COVID-19, enrolled during active disease. The rearrangement joins TRBV4-1 to TRBJ2-2, with D perhaps TRBD2 (5 bases). Material: peripheral blood. The CDR3 protein is CASSQVRDTGELFF. The CDR3 DNA reads TGCGCCAGCAGCCAAGTGAGGGACACCGGGGAGCTGTTTTTT.